Following are 27 T cell receptor beta chains from one sample sequenced in a study of human T cells and chemical hapten exposure. Sample time point: patch test 1, 2 weeks after DPC sensitization. Documented treatment: therapeutic diphenylcyclopropenone sensitization with weekly scalp DPC. TCRdb re-analysed the RACE reads in MiXCR, keeping a single row per CDR3 protein. Of under 120,000 distinct CDR3 sequences listed, approximately 11% were seen once; the top ten hold 3% to 4%. The input for sequencing was whole blood, taken in connection with sensitization to the hapten diphenylcyclopropenone (DPC). These receptor sequences come from a woman aged 40 to 50 with alopecia areata. Some clones in this sample may be carry-over from other donors' samples.

The CDR3 region is CSARGAREGSTDTQYF. Written as DNA, the CDR3 is TGCAGTGCTAGAGGCGCCCGGGAGGGAAGCACAGATACGCAGTATTTT. The chain uses TRBV20-1 and TRBJ2-3, with 8 bases aligning to TRBD2. The CDR3 contains 16 residues. CDR1 and CDR2 from the germline V gene are DFQATT and SNEGSKA (reference sequence). Trimming took 1 base from V and 0 from J; bases not matched to a gene: 6.

This clonotype was detected many times. The V gene is TRBV6-5, the J gene TRBJ2-5, with 7 bases lining up with TRBD1. The ends lost 4 bases at V and 3 bases at J; junction bases unmatched: 11. Germline V lookup: CDR1 MNHEY, CDR2 SVGAGI. This CDR3 region has 16 residues. CDR3 DNA: TGTGCCAGCAGTTCCGCCCTTAAACAGGGGAAAGAGACCCAGTACTTC. Its protein is CASSSALKQGKETQYF.

In its sample, this clonotype was seen a few times. This sequence joins TRBV12-3 or TRBV12-4 and TRBJ1-1; D gene uncertain. V was clipped by 5 bases and J by 11 bases, with 15 bases between them. The CDR3 extends over 12 amino acids. The DNA of the CDR3 is TGTGCCAGCAGTCCACGACCCCAGCGGGCTTTCTTT. Translation: CASSPRPQRAFF.

This clonotype was seen repeatedly, ten times or more. This rearrangement joins TRBV27 to TRBJ2-3, with TRBD2 identical over 9 bases. Trimming removed 0 bases from V and 2 bases from J; junction bases left unmatched: 6. Germline V CDR1 and CDR2: MNHEY, SMNVEV (reference sequence). The CDR3 length is 17 residues. The CDR3 bases are TGTGCCAGCAGTTTATCGCGGCTAGCGGGGACCACAGATACGCAGTATTTT. Translation: CASSLSRLAGTTDTQYF.

This clonotype was recorded many times. V usage is TRBV11-2 and J usage is TRBJ1-5, with D perhaps TRBD1 (6 bases). Trimming removed 3 bases at V and 11 bases at J, with 20 bases between. Germline V gene sequence: CDR1 SGHAT, CDR2 FQNNGV. CDR3 length: 15 residues. CDR3 coding DNA: TGTGCCAGCAGCTTGGATTTCGGACAGCACACGACCCAGCATTTT. It yields the protein CASSLDFGQHTTQHF.

In its sample, this clonotype was seen many times. V and J are TRBV7-9 and TRBJ2-3; perhaps TRBD2 as D (6 bases). The germline V gene has CDR1 SEHNR and CDR2 FQNEAQ (reference sequence). CDR3 length: 16 amino acids. Trimming removed 8 bases from V and 0 bases from J, with 18 bases in between. CDR3 nucleotide sequence: TGTGCCAGCGGACGATCGGGCGGGGCTAGCACAGATACGCAGTATTTT. Amino acids: CASGRSGGASTDTQYF.

This clonotype came up a few times. The chain joins TRBV19 to TRBJ2-7; D is perhaps TRBD2 (5 bases). V lost 4 bases and J lost 5, with 9 bases in between. This CDR3 has 12 residues. Germline CDR1 is LNHDA and CDR2 is SQIVND (reference sequence). CDR3 region: CASSNSGDEQYF. As DNA, the CDR3 is TGTGCCAGTAGTAACTCCGGGGACGAGCAGTACTTC.

This clonotype appeared a few times. This sequence joins TRBV12-3 or TRBV12-4 and TRBJ1-1; 7 positions agree with TRBD1. V lost 2 bases, J lost 1 base, and 7 bases stayed unmatched. The CDR3 is 16 amino acids. This CDR3 is CASSLRARQGNTEAFF. The CDR3 DNA reads as TGTGCCAGCAGTTTAAGGGCCCGACAGGGGAACACTGAAGCTTTCTTT.

This rearrangement joins TRBV30 to TRBJ2-2; 7 bases agree with TRBD1. CDR3 size: 16 residues. V was clipped by 4 bases and J by 7 bases; unmatched bases: 15. Looked up from germline, CDR1 is GTSNPN and CDR2 is SVGIG (reference sequence). This CDR3 reads CAWKPNRRGLVGELFF. CDR3 DNA sequence: TGTGCCTGGAAACCAAACAGAAGGGGGCTAGTCGGGGAGCTGTTTTTT.

The J gene is TRBJ2-5, the V gene TRBV7-2; 12 bases are shared with TRBD2. Germline lookup yields CDR1 SGHTA and CDR2 FQGNSA. After removal of 5 bases from V and 5 bases from J, the junction contained 6 bases not matched to a gene. The CDR3 runs to 15 residues. CDR3 protein: CASSKASGGAETQYF. CDR3 DNA: TGTGCCAGCAGCAAAGCTAGCGGGGGGGCGGAGACCCAGTACTTC. The whole variable domain, filled in from reference TRBV7-2 and TRBJ2-5, reads GAGVSQSPSNKVTEKGKDVELRCDPISGHTALYWYRQSLGQGLEFLIYFQGNSAPDKSGLPSDRFSAERTGGSVSTLTIQRTQQEDSAVYLCASSKASGGAETQYFGPGTRLLVL.

This clonotype was observed a handful of times. The chain uses TRBV5-5 and TRBJ1-5, with D uncertain. The CDR3 has 17 amino acids. Trimming removed 2 bases from V and 2 bases from J, with 17 bases in between. CDR1 and CDR2 from the germline V gene are SGHKS and YYEKEE (reference sequence). The CDR3 coding sequence is TGTGCCAGCAGCTTACACCCGGGTAGTAGTGGCAATCAGCCCCAGCATTTT. Its translation: CASSLHPGSSGNQPQHF.

The table lists this clonotype with many counts. This chain connects TRBV10-3 to TRBJ1-1; perhaps TRBD1 as D (6 bases). The V and J ends lost 6 bases and 2 bases respectively, with 10 bases between them. In germline, CDR1 is ENHRY, CDR2 SYGVKD. The CDR3 loop spans 13 amino acids. The CDR3 nucleotides read TGTGCCATCAGACAGGGACCAAACACTGAAGCTTTCTTT. This gives the protein CAIRQGPNTEAFF.

The chain combines TRBV4-3 with TRBJ2-1, with 9 bases matching TRBD1. CDR3 length equals 16 residues. V shed 0 bases and J 3 bases; nucleotides not matched to a gene: 3. Germline V CDR1 and CDR2: LGHNA, YSLEER. This CDR3 reads CASSQDLTGGYNEQFF. The CDR3 DNA follows: TGCGCCAGCAGCCAAGATTTGACAGGGGGCTACAATGAGCAGTTCTTC.

This chain connects TRBV10-3 to TRBJ1-1; D uncertain. CDR3 length: 11 residues. Germline assignment: CDR1 ENHRY and CDR2 SYGVKD. V dropped 4 bases and J dropped 11 bases, with 11 bases sitting between them. The CDR3 coding sequence is TGTGCCATCAGTGGGACCGCCGAGGCTTTCTTT. It specifies CAISGTAEAFF.

With respect to this clonotype: A single base separates this from a much larger clone, so it may be a read error. The CDR3 ends on some other residue instead of the conserved phenylalanine or tryptophan, so this is likely a read error. This rearrangement joins TRBV2 to TRBJ2-7; 7 bases match TRBD2. V dropped 3 bases and J dropped 1; count of bases not matched to a gene: 6. Germline CDR1 is SNHLY and CDR2 is FYNNEI. CDR3 size: 15 residues. CDR3 nucleotide sequence: TGTGCCAGCAGTGATCTACTAGCGTTGTCCTACGAGCAGTACTTA. Amino acids: CASSDLLALSYEQYL.

The chain recombines TRBV27 with TRBJ2-7; a possible D gene is TRBD2 (6 bases). V lost 3 bases, J lost 0 bases, and 12 bases lay in between. The CDR3 totals 15 residues. Germline CDR1 and CDR2: MNHEY and SMNVEV (reference sequence). CDR3 in DNA: TGTGCCAGCAGTTTTCGCGGGGTGAGCTCCTACGAGCAGTACTTC. This codes for CASSFRGVSSYEQYF.

This clonotype has a count of ten or more. This sequence joins TRBV24-1 and TRBJ1-5, with 8 bases that match TRBD1. This CDR3 is 15 amino acids long. Germline loops: CDR1 KGHDR, CDR2 SFDVKD. V was clipped by 7 bases and J by 7 bases; unmatched bases: 11. CDR3 DNA: TGTGCCACCAGGACAGGGGCATTTCCCCAACAGCCCCAGCATTTT. Residues: CATRTGAFPQQPQHF.

In its sample, this clonotype was seen many times. The CDR3: CASSSSVPTGELFF. The CDR3, as DNA: TGTGCCAGCTCATCCTCGGTCCCCACCGGGGAGCTGTTTTTT. This chain connects TRBV18 to TRBJ2-2, with D uncertain. Trimming took 5 bases from V and 4 from J, leaving 11 bases between them. The CDR3 length is 14 residues. CDR1 and CDR2 from the germline V gene are KGHSH and LQKENI.

This chain uses TRBV20-1 with TRBJ2-2; 11 bases align to TRBD2. Per the germline V gene, CDR1 is DFQATT and CDR2 is SNEGSKA (reference sequence). J lost 8 bases, V lost 0 bases, and 5 bases had no gene match. The CDR3 has 15 amino acids. CDR3 amino acids: CSARDPSGGPGELFF. In nucleotides, the CDR3 is TGCAGTGCTAGAGATCCTAGCGGGGGGCCTGGGGAGCTGTTTTTT.

This clonotype was seen many times. This rearrangement joins TRBV6-5 to TRBJ1-5, with D possibly matching TRBD1 (5 bases). Trimming removed 0 bases from V and 5 bases from J, with 5 bases in between. The CDR3 has 13 amino acids. Per germline, CDR1 MNHEY and CDR2 SVGAGI. The DNA of the CDR3 is TGTGCCAGCAGTTACTCAGGGGATCAGCCCCAGCATTTT. Translated: CASSYSGDQPQHF.

This clonotype turned up a few times. J is TRBJ2-5 and V is TRBV5-4; 11 bases are shared with TRBD2. Germline assignment: CDR1 SGHNT and CDR2 YYREEE (reference sequence). The V segment lost 0 bases and the J segment 5 bases; nucleotides outside the gene matches: 6. The CDR3 runs to 16 residues. The CDR3 here is CASSLAPLAGGETQYF. The CDR3 coding sequence is TGTGCCAGCAGCTTGGCCCCTCTAGCGGGAGGCGAGACCCAGTACTTC.

At least ten counts were recorded for this clonotype. The rearrangement uses TRBV6-5 and TRBJ1-1; TRBD1 aligns across 9 bases. Germline CDR1 MNHEY, CDR2 SVGAGI. Losses at the gene ends were 4 bases for V and 4 bases for J; bases not matched to a gene: 4. CDR3 length equals 14 residues. The CDR3 region has the DNA TGTGCCAGCAGTTCTGGGACAGGGTTCACTGAAGCTTTCTTT. Translated: CASSSGTGFTEAFF.

This clonotype has a handful of counts. The gene calls are TRBV7-2 and TRBJ2-1, with 8 nucleotides matching TRBD2. From germline, CDR1 is SGHTA and CDR2 FQGNSA. Trimming at V came to 4 bases and at J to 6 bases, leaving 11 bases not matched to a gene. The CDR3 has 16 residues. CDR3 protein: CASSYLGGALGNEQFF. The CDR3, as DNA: TGTGCCAGCAGCTACCTCGGGGGGGCCCTCGGCAATGAGCAGTTCTTC.

The rearrangement joins TRBV3-1 to TRBJ2-2; D perhaps matches TRBD1 (5 bases). V was clipped by 3 bases and J by 5 bases, with 13 bases between them. The CDR3 has 15 amino acids. The germline V gene encodes CDR1 LGHDT and CDR2 YNNKEL (reference sequence). CDR3 sequence reads: CASSQLSSGTGELFF. The CDR3 nucleotides read TGTGCCAGCAGCCAGTTATCATCAGGGACCGGGGAGCTGTTTTTT.

In its sample, this clonotype was seen many times. The genes are TRBV7-2 and TRBJ1-5; D might be TRBD1 (6 bases). Germline values: CDR1 SGHTA, CDR2 FQGNSA. The CDR3 has 15 amino acids. V was pared by 1 base and J by 6 bases, with 13 bases between. CDR3 amino acids: CASSLGWGAGQPQHF. CDR3 DNA sequence: TGTGCCAGCAGCTTAGGCTGGGGGGCGGGTCAGCCCCAGCATTTT.

This clonotype was seen a single time. Given a much more abundant clone one base away, this may be a read error. The gene calls are TRBV7-9 and TRBJ2-3, with 8 bases that match TRBD1. The CDR3 totals 14 residues. Unmatched junction bases numbered 5, after V lost 5 bases and J lost 4 bases. Germline V lookup: CDR1 SEHNR, CDR2 FQNEAQ (reference sequence). CDR3 nucleotides: TGTGCCAGCAGCGCGGACAGGGCCGCAGATACGCAGTATTTT. It yields the protein CASSADRAADTQYF.

This clonotype appeared many times. V and J are TRBV6-5 and TRBJ2-7, with 9 bases matching TRBD1. CDR3 length: 14 residues. Germline V gene sequence: CDR1 MNHEY, CDR2 SVGAGI. J gave up 2 bases and V 6 bases, and 5 bases lay outside the gene matches. In nucleotides, the CDR3 is TGTGCCAGCAGCCCCCGGACAGGGGCCTACGAGCAGTACTTC. Translating it yields CASSPRTGAYEQYF.